The 23 T cell receptor beta chains below were found in one sample sequenced in a study of T cell responses to AZD1222 COVID-19 vaccine. TCRdb keeps only in-frame clones here, not all; method: immunoSEQ multiplex PCR. The table has about 88,000 clones, 90% seen once. The source material was peripheral blood, sampled 28 days after the second AZD1222 dose. These receptors all stem from an adult who received the AZD1222 COVID-19 vaccine.

There are a few counts of this clone. The rearrangement links TRBV10-3 to TRBJ1-4; the D gene is possibly TRBD1 (6 bases). The germline gives CDR1 ENHRY, CDR2 SYGVKD. CDR3 size: 12 residues. Trimming removed 10 bases from V and 8 bases from J, with 14 bases in between. The CDR3 DNA follows: TGTGCCACCCAGGGGTTTGGGGAAAAACTGTTTTTT. Its translation is CATQGFGEKLFF.

The chain is built from TRBV5-4 and TRBJ1-1; D gene ambiguous. This CDR3 is built from 14 residues. Trimming pared 0 bases from V and 1 base from J, leaving 7 bases between. The germline gives CDR1 SGHNT, CDR2 YYREEE (reference sequence). The CDR3, as DNA: TGTGCCAGCAGCTTGGGGTCACGGAACACTGAAGCTTTCTTT. Protein sequence: CASSLGSRNTEAFF.

This chain uses TRBV5-4 with TRBJ2-2; 7 bases are a match to TRBD2. This CDR3 is 15 amino acids long. CDR1 SGHNT and CDR2 YYREEE come from the germline V gene (reference sequence). The trim removed 4 bases at V and 2 bases at J, leaving 5 bases unmatched. The CDR3 nucleotides read TGTGCCAGCAGCACCGGGGGGTATAACACCGGGGAGCTGTTTTTT. Protein: CASSTGGYNTGELFF.

The chain links TRBV14 to TRBJ1-1; maybe TRBD1 (6 bases). Germline V gene data show CDR1 as SGHDN and CDR2 as FVKESK. The ends were cut back, 5 bases at V and 4 bases at J, with 14 bases in the middle. The CDR3 extends over 14 amino acids. The CDR3 loop reads CASSEQGRVTEAFF. The CDR3 DNA is TGTGCCAGCAGCGAACAGGGACGTGTCACTGAAGCTTTCTTT.

This chain uses TRBV28 with TRBJ1-2; a weak D match, TRBD1 (6 bases). Germline V CDR1 and CDR2: MDHEN, SYDVKM. The CDR3 contains 12 residues. The V end was cut by 6 bases, the J end by 5 bases, with 10 bases between. CDR3 nucleotide sequence: TGTGCCAGCAGGGGGGGGCCATATGGCTACACCTTC. Protein: CASRGGPYGYTF.

The chain employs TRBV27 and TRBJ2-1; the match to TRBD2 covers 8 bases. V was pared by 2 bases and J by 6 bases, with 3 bases of the junction left unmatched. Germline assignment: CDR1 MNHEY and CDR2 SMNVEV (reference sequence). The CDR3 runs to 14 residues. The CDR3 DNA follows: TGTGCCAGCAGTTTAGCGGGGGGCTTCAATGAGCAGTTCTTC. Translation gives CASSLAGGFNEQFF.

V is TRBV5-4 and J is TRBJ2-3; 7 positions match TRBD2. The CDR3 is 14 residues long. CDR1 is SGHNT and CDR2 is YYREEE in the germline V gene (reference sequence). V dropped 4 bases and J dropped 4; count of bases not matched to a gene: 6. The CDR3 spells CASSNGLVSDTQYF. The CDR3 DNA sequence: TGTGCCAGCAGCAACGGACTAGTCTCAGATACGCAGTATTTT.

The V gene is TRBV25-1, the J gene TRBJ2-7; 8 bases line up with TRBD2. Germline V gene lookup returns CDR1 MGHDK and CDR2 SYGVNS. V dropped 8 bases and J dropped 4; count of bases not matched to a gene: 10. This CDR3 is built from 14 residues. The CDR3 loop reads CASSTGGYSYEQYF. The CDR3 DNA follows: TGTGCCAGCTCTACGGGGGGGTATTCGTACGAGCAGTACTTC.

The rearrangement links TRBV14 to TRBJ1-1, with TRBD1 as a possible D gene (5 bases). The CDR3 spans 15 residues. V gave up 1 base and J gave up 5 bases, with 14 bases separating them. The germline V gene has CDR1 SGHDN and CDR2 FVKESK. The DNA for the CDR3 is TGTGCCAGCAGCCAAGTGCCGGGGCAGGAAACTGAAGCTTTCTTT. It yields the protein CASSQVPGQETEAFF.

The J gene is TRBJ1-6, the V gene TRBV7-2; D unclear. CDR3 length: 13 residues. Germline V gives CDR1 SGHTA, CDR2 FQGNSA. Between the trimmed V and J ends, which lost 1 base and 8 bases, there was a span of 6 bases. Here the CDR3 reads CASSLERDSPLHF. The CDR3 DNA reads TGTGCCAGCAGCTTAGAGAGGGATTCACCCCTCCACTTT.

The chain uses TRBV28 and TRBJ2-7; 8 positions agree with TRBD1. In germline, CDR1 is MDHEN, CDR2 SYDVKM. V dropped 6 bases and J dropped 1; count of bases not matched to a gene: 11. This CDR3 comprises 16 residues. The CDR3 loop reads CASRYTQGAASYEQYF. Written as DNA, the CDR3 is TGTGCCAGCAGATATACCCAGGGGGCGGCTTCCTACGAGCAGTACTTC.

The rearrangement uses TRBV3-1 (or the pseudogene TRBV3-2) and TRBJ1-4; D is uncertain. The CDR3 consists of 16 residues. Germline lookup yields CDR1 LGHDT and CDR2 YNNKEL (reference sequence). V gave up 4 bases and J gave up 8 bases, with 20 bases separating them. CDR3 in DNA: TGTGCCAGCAGCCCGAGGGTAGGGAATCTAGAGGAAAAACTGTTTTTT. Protein sequence: CASSPRVGNLEEKLFF.

V is TRBV5-1 and J is TRBJ2-5, with TRBD2 identical over 7 bases. Germline trimming cut 5 bases from V and 1 base from J; bases unmatched to any gene: 8. The CDR3 sequence is 15 residues long. Germline CDR1 SGHRS, CDR2 YFSETQ. As DNA, the CDR3 is TGCGCCAGCAGTGTCGAGGGACTACCCCAAGAGACCCAGTACTTC. Protein sequence: CASSVEGLPQETQYF.

The rearrangement uses TRBV5-1 and TRBJ1-3, with 7 bases matching TRBD1. Losses at the gene ends were 7 bases for V and 0 bases for J; bases not matched to a gene: 4. Germline V gene lookup returns CDR1 SGHRS and CDR2 YFSETQ. The CDR3 consists of 14 residues. CDR3: CASGPGGSGNTIYF. The DNA of the CDR3 is TGCGCCAGCGGTCCAGGGGGCTCTGGAAACACCATATATTTT.

V usage is TRBV6-6 and J usage is TRBJ1-3, with D hard to call. Germline V gives CDR1 MNHNY, CDR2 SVGAGI (reference sequence). V was pared by 0 bases and J by 4 bases, with 7 bases between. The CDR3 consists of 14 residues. The CDR3 loop is CASSYSNPGNTIYF. CDR3 bases: TGTGCCAGCAGTTACTCGAACCCGGGAAACACCATATATTTT.

The chain carries TRBV19 and TRBJ1-4; a weak D match, TRBD1 (5 bases). CDR3 length: 14 residues. Germline assignment: CDR1 LNHDA and CDR2 SQIVND (reference sequence). V was trimmed by 7 bases and J by 10 bases, leaving 19 bases between them. The DNA for the CDR3 is TGTGCCAGTACATCCGGGACGGCTTTTGGAAAACTGTTTTTT. Amino acid sequence: CASTSGTAFGKLFF.

The chain links TRBV5-6 to TRBJ1-6, with D uncertain. The V and J ends lost 0 bases and 9 bases respectively, with 16 bases between them. The germline gives CDR1 SGHDT, CDR2 YYEEEE. The CDR3 runs to 16 residues. CDR3 sequence: CASSLETGRRSSPLHF. The CDR3 nucleotides read TGTGCCAGCAGCTTGGAAACCGGCAGAAGAAGTTCACCCCTCCACTTT.

In this sample, this clone turned up once. The CDR3 loop is CASRGQTTDTQYF. The CDR3 DNA reads TGTGCCAGCCGGGGACAGACCACAGATACGCAGTATTTT. J is TRBJ2-3 and V is TRBV12-3 or TRBV12-4; 7 positions match TRBD1. This CDR3 is 13 amino acids long. V lost 8 bases and J lost 2; bases outside the gene matches: 4.

The chain has TRBV7-9 and TRBJ1-2; no clear D gene. This CDR3 spans 14 amino acids. Trimming cost V 5 bases and J 4 bases, with 14 bases left between them. CDR1 is SEHNR, CDR2 FQNEAQ, per germline (reference sequence). CDR3 coding DNA: TGTGCCAGCAGCCAACCCCGGGAGGGCTATGGCTACACCTTC. This gives the protein CASSQPREGYGYTF.

J is TRBJ2-7 and V is TRBV7-2, with TRBD1 identical over 8 bases. The CDR3 spans 18 residues. V shed 0 bases, J shed 2 bases, and the junction held 12 bases outside the gene matches. CDR1 SGHTA and CDR2 FQGNSA come from the germline V gene. CDR3 sequence reads: CASSLASGTGGTPYEQYF. In DNA form, the CDR3 reads TGTGCCAGCAGCTTAGCCTCAGGGACAGGCGGTACACCCTACGAGCAGTACTTC.

The chain carries TRBV14 and TRBJ1-6; D gene uncertain. This CDR3 is built from 13 residues. Trimming pared 5 bases from V and 6 bases from J, leaving 8 bases between. Germline CDR1 reads SGHDN; CDR2 reads FVKESK. The CDR3 loop is CASSTDGNSPLHF. In DNA, the CDR3 is TGTGCCAGCAGCACCGATGGTAATTCACCCCTCCACTTT.

This chain connects TRBV19 to TRBJ2-7, with D perhaps TRBD1 (6 bases). From germline, CDR1 is LNHDA and CDR2 SQIVND (reference sequence). V was shortened by 6 bases and J by 0 bases, with 9 bases between the two germline ends. The length of the CDR3 is 13 residues. CDR3 bases: TGTGCCAGTAGGCTACAGGGCTCCTACGAGCAGTACTTC. This codes for CASRLQGSYEQYF.

With regard to this clone: The junction and the germline gene differ at one end; a read error may be behind it. The CDR3 loop reads CASSFTPRDAEKLFF. The CDR3 DNA sequence: TGTGCTAGCAGCTTTACCCCCCGGGACGCGGAAAAACTGTTTTTT. The chain employs TRBV7-7 and TRBJ1-4; possible D gene TRBD1, 5 bases. The CDR3 extends over 15 amino acids. The V gene's germline CDR1 is SSHAT and CDR2 FNYEAQ (reference sequence). Looking up the rest from reference TRBV7-7 and TRBJ1-4 gives the full variable domain: GAGVSQSPRYKVTKRGQDVTLRCDPISSHATLYWYQQALGQGPEFLTYFNYEAQPDKSGLPSDRFSAERPEGSISTLTIQRTEQRDSAMYRCASSFTPRDAEKLFFGSGTQLSVL.